The text below deals with one T cell receptor (beta chain). Its antigen is unidentified. The CDR3 length is 15 residues. V lost 5 bases to trimming and J lost 8 bases, with 18 bases between them. The germline V gene has CDR1 KGHSH and CDR2 LQKENI. The entry originates in a study of cytomegalovirus exposure and HLA in healthy donors. Study overall: Earlier work reported 100 million or so unique TCR beta sequences from approximately 180 million T cells. Study observations and caveats: CMV serostatus was the only recorded immune exposure for donors. Most TCR sequences proved rare, with some public TCRs found in many donors.

Use of 60 Vbeta and 13 Jbeta primers characterized the PCR. Assay used: immunoSEQ multiplex PCR; TCRdb lists only in-frame clones, some missing. The sample gives 90,000 to 120,000 clones, under 80% of which show up once; around 15% is in the top ten. Donors sampled were nominally healthy, though unrecorded immune exposures were likely. This chain connects TRBV18 to TRBJ1-4; a weak D match, TRBD1 (6 bases). Sequenced: PBMCs. The TCR comes from a woman aged 35 to 49 in good health and CMV-seropositive. CDR3 loop: CASSSSGASEEKLFF. In DNA, the CDR3 is TGTGCCAGCTCAAGTTCAGGGGCTTCGGAGGAAAAACTGTTTTTT.